This paragraph reports one TCR beta chain. This entry is derived from a study of blood T cell repertoires in COVID-19. Trimming took 2 bases from V and 0 from J, leaving 11 bases between them. The length of the CDR3 is 17 residues. Germline V CDR1 and CDR2: MNHEY, SMNVEV (reference sequence). Libraries were prepared by immunoSEQ multiplex PCR; TCRdb keeps only in-frame clonotypes and omits some of them. The table has over 50,000 clones, roughly 86% seen once. The source of this sequence is a human donor in a cohort sampled during active COVID-19. The V gene is TRBV27, the J gene TRBJ2-6; D perhaps matches TRBD1 (5 bases). Sequencing used peripheral blood. CDR3 protein: CASSLDGQTSGANVLTF. The CDR3 DNA reads TGTGCCAGCAGTTTAGACGGACAAACCTCTGGGGCCAACGTCCTGACTTTC.